This T cell receptor beta chain appears in the sequencing data of a study of T cells in localized non-small cell lung cancer. TCRdb's table, derived via immunoSEQ multiplex PCR, lists solely in-frame clones and lacks some. Counted here are over 70,000 clones, roughly 90% occurring once; the ten biggest clones make up approximately 4%. Regarding this clone: Antigen unknown.

Trimming removed 0 bases at V and 2 bases at J, with 10 bases between. The CDR3 sequence is 14 residues long. Germline assignment: CDR1 SQVTM and CDR2 ANQGSEA. Study-wide results and caveats: Researchers found a median around 57 of the top 100 tumor clones in adjacent lung.

The chain is built from TRBV29-1 and TRBJ1-1; D not certain. This receptor was obtained from a woman aged 40-75 years with stage II squamous cell lung carcinoma. This material consisted of PBMCs, taken before any cancer treatment. This CDR3 reads CSVEDRPGNTEAFF. CDR3 coding DNA: TGCAGCGTTGAAGATCGCCCGGGAAACACTGAAGCTTTCTTT.